This T cell receptor beta chain comes out of a study of shared clonotypes between healthy human individuals. At a deep level, the assay was run. Investigators spread the genomic DNA of each subset evenly over several immunoSEQ plates. Profiled with immunoSEQ multiplex PCR; TCRdb holds only in-frame clones, not every one. The profile covers 450,000 to 500,000 clones, with 79% appearing a single time and more than 10% taken by the ten largest. CDR3 size: 17 residues. Trimming cost V 4 bases and J 7 bases; bases outside gene matches: 10. The germline CDR1 and CDR2 sequences are SGDLS and YYNGEE. The sequence was collected from a middle-aged woman in good health. Some clones in this sample may be carry-over from other donors' samples. The chain recombines TRBV9 with TRBJ2-2; 13 nucleotides match TRBD2. Sequenced input: PBMCs. CDR3 sequence (DNA): TGTGCCAGCAGCTTCCGGACTAGCGGGAGTTTAGTCGGGGAGCTGTTTTTT. The encoded protein is CASSFRTSGSLVGELFF.